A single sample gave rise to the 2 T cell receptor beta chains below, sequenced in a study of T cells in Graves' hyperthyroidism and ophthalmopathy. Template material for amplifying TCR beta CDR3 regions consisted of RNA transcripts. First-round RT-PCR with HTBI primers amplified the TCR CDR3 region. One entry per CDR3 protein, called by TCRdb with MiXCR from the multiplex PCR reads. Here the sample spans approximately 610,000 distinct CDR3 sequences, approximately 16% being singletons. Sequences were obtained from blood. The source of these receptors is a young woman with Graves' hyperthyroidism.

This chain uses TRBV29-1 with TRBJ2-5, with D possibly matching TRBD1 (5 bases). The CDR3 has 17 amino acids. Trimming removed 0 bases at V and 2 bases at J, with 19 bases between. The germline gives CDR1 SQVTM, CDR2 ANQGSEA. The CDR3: CSVEDLQGHFRQETQYF. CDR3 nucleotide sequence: TGCAGCGTTGAAGACCTTCAGGGCCACTTTAGGCAAGAGACCCAGTACTTC.

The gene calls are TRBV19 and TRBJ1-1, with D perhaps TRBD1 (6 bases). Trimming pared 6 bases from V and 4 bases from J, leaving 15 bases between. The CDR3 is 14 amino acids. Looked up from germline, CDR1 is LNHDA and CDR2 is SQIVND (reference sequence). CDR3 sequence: CASSLQGSRTEAFF. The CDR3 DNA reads TGTGCCAGTAGCTTACAGGGAAGCCGCACTGAAGCTTTCTTT.